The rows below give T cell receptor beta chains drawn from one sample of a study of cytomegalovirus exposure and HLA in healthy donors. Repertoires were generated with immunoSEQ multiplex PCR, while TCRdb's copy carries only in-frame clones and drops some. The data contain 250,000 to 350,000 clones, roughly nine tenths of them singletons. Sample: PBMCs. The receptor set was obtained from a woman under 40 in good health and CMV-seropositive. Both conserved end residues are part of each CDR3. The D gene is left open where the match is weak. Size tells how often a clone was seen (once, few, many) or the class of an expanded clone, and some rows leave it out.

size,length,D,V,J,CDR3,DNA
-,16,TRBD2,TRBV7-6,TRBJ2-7,CASSLGAGTSGGEQYF,TGTGCCAGCAGCTTAGGAGCCGGGACTAGCGGGGGCGAGCAGTACTTC
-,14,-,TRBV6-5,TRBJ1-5,CASSLGGANQPQHF,TGTGCCAGCAGTTTAGGAGGGGCCAATCAGCCCCAGCATTTT
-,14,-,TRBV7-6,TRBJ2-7,CASSPRDGTYEQYF,TGTGCCAGCAGCCCCCGGGACGGTACCTACGAGCAGTACTTC
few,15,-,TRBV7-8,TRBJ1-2,CASSFPRATPDGYTF,TGTGCCAGCAGCTTCCCCAGGGCAACCCCCGATGGCTACACCTTC
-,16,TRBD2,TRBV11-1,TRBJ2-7,CASSRLAGGVSYEQYF,TGTGCCAGCAGCCGGCTAGCGGGAGGGGTCTCCTACGAGCAGTACTTC
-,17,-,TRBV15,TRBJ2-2,CATSRDPDRLNTGELFF,TGTGCCACCAGCAGAGACCCGGACAGACTGAACACCGGGGAGCTGTTTTTT
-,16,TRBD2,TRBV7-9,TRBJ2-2,CASSFEGLARAGELFF,TGTGCCAGCAGCTTTGAGGGACTAGCGAGGGCCGGGGAGCTGTTTTTT
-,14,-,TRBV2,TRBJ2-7,CASSGGIAGHEQYF,TGTGCCAGCAGCGGCGGGATCGCCGGCCACGAGCAGTACTTC
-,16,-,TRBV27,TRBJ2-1,CASSPERVGSYNEQFF,TGTGCCAGCAGCCCCGAGCGGGTAGGCTCCTACAATGAGCAGTTCTTC
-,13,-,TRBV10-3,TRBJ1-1,CAISLGENTEAFF,TGTGCCATCAGCCTAGGGGAGAACACTGAAGCTTTCTTT
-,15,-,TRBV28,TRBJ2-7,CASRQGLRRRYEQYF,TGTGCCAGCCGGCAGGGGTTACGTCGCCGCTACGAGCAGTACTTC
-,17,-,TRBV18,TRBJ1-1,CASSPAISTGTNTEAFF,TGTGCCAGCTCACCAGCTATCTCCACAGGGACGAACACTGAAGCTTTCTTT
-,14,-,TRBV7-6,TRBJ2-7,CASTPNRATYEQYF,TGTGCCAGCACCCCAAACCGAGCCACCTACGAGCAGTACTTC
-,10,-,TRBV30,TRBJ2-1,CAWRGFEQFF,TGTGCCTGGAGAGGCTTTGAGCAGTTCTTC
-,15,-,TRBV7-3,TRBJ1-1,CASSRSTGGNTEAFF,TGTGCCAGCAGCAGATCGACAGGAGGGAACACTGAAGCTTTCTTT
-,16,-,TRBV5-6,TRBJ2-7,CASSFSKSNRVYEQYF,TGTGCCAGCAGCTTTTCGAAGTCGAACAGGGTCTACGAGCAGTACTTC
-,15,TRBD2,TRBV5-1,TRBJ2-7,CASSARGGAPYEQYF,TGCGCCAGCAGCGCCCGGGGGGGTGCCCCCTACGAGCAGTACTTC
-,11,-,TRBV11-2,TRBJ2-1,CASSPVNEQFF,TGTGCCAGCAGCCCCGTCAATGAGCAGTTCTTC
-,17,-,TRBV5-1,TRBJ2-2,CASSLDLGLAVTGELFF,TGCGCCAGCAGCTTGGATTTGGGGCTAGCTGTAACCGGGGAGCTGTTTTTT
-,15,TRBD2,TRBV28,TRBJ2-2,CASTPGGARGGRVFF,TGTGCCAGTACACCGGGTGGAGCCCGGGGGGGAAGGGTGTTTTTT
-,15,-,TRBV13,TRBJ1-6,CASSLGEGTPAPLHF,TGTGCCAGCAGCTTAGGCGAAGGGACTCCCGCACCCCTCCACTTT
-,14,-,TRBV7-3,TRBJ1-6,CASSLTVYNSPLHF,TGTGCCAGCAGCTTAACGGTCTATAATTCACCCCTCCACTTT
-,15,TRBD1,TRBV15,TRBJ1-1,CATSRVDRGGTEAFF,TGTGCCACCAGCAGGGTCGACAGGGGGGGCACTGAAGCTTTCTTT